These 3 T cell receptor beta chains came from one sample sequenced in a study of T cell responses to AZD1222 COVID-19 vaccine. Here immunoSEQ multiplex PCR was the method, and the copy in TCRdb shows in-frame clones only, minus some. The table records tens of thousands of clones, 80% of them present only once. The input for sequencing was peripheral blood, taken on day 0 of AZD1222 vaccination. The receptors derive from an adult in good health.

The chain links TRBV19 to TRBJ2-6; no clear D. Per the germline V gene, CDR1 is LNHDA and CDR2 is SQIVND (reference sequence). The CDR3 has 15 residues. Trimming took off 7 bases at V and 0 bases at J, with 10 bases between the two ends. DNA of the CDR3: TGTGCCAGTAAAAGCGATAACTCTGGGGCCAACGTCCTGACTTTC. Translated, it gives CASKSDNSGANVLTF.

This chain joins TRBV3-1 (or the pseudogene TRBV3-2) and TRBJ2-1; no reliable D call. V was clipped by 4 bases and J by 5 bases, with 9 bases between them. The length of the CDR3 is 13 residues. The V gene's germline CDR1 is LGHDT and CDR2 YNNKEL (reference sequence). The CDR3 region is CASSPGLNNEQFF. CDR3 DNA sequence: TGTGCCAGCAGCCCCGGGCTAAACAATGAGCAGTTCTTC.

In its sample, this clone was seen once. This chain links TRBV4-2 with TRBJ1-6, with TRBD1 matching 8 bases. The CDR3 length is 15 residues. The V and J ends lost 0 bases and 5 bases, in that order; junction bases with no gene match: 0. In germline, CDR1 is LGHNA, CDR2 YNFKEQ. Here the CDR3 DNA reads TGTGCCAGCAGCCAAGAACAGGGGGATAATTCACCCCTCCACTTT. Its translation is CASSQEQGDNSPLHF.